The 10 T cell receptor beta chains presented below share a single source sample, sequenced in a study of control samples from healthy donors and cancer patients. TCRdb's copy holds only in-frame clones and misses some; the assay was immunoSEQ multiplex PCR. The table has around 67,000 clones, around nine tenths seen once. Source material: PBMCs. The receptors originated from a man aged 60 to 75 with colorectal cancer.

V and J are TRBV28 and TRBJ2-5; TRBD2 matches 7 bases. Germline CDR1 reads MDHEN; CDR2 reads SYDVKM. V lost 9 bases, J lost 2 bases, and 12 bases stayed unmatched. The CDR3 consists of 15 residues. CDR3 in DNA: TGTGCCAGTGAGAGGAGCGGGGTCGGGCAAGAGACCCAGTACTTC. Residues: CASERSGVGQETQYF.

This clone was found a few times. The CDR3 region has the DNA TGTGCCAGCAGCTCAGGCTGGAGCAATCAGCCCCAGCATTTT. This translates into CASSSGWSNQPQHF. This chain joins TRBV6-5 and TRBJ1-5; the D is unclear. CDR1 is MNHEY and CDR2 is SVGAGI in the germline V gene. V lost 6 bases to trimming and J lost 1 base, with 10 bases between them. The CDR3 contains 14 residues.

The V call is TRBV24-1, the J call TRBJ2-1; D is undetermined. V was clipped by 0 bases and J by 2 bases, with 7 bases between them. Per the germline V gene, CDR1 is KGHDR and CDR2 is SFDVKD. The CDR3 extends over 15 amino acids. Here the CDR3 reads CATSDLLGTYNEQFF. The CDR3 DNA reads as TGTGCCACCAGTGATTTGCTCGGCACCTACAATGAGCAGTTCTTC.

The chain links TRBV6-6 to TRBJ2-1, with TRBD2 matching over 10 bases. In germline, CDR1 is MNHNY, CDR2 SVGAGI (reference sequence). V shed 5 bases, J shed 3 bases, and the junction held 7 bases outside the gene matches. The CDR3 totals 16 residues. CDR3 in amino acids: CASSLSTSGYYNEQFF. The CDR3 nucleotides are TGTGCCAGCAGTCTCTCGACTAGCGGGTACTACAATGAGCAGTTCTTC.

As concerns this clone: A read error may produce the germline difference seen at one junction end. CDR3 loop: CASSTLAGTSPRF. For the CDR3, the DNA is TGTGCCAGCAGTACCCTCGCGGGGACGTCCCCCCGCTTC. The chain couples TRBV27 to TRBJ2-7, with D maybe TRBD2 (6 bases). The CDR3 loop spans 13 amino acids. Germline V gene sequence: CDR1 MNHEY, CDR2 SMNVEV (reference sequence).

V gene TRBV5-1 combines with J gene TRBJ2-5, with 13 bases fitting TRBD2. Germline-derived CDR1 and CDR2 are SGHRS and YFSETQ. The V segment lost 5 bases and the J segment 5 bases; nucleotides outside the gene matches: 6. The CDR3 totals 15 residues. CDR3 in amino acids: CASSTSGGAEETQYF. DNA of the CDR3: TGCGCCAGCAGTACTAGCGGGGGGGCGGAGGAGACCCAGTACTTC.

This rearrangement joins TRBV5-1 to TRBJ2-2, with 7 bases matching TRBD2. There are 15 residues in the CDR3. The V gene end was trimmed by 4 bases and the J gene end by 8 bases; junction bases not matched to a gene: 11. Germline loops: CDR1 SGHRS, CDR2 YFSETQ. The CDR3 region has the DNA TGCGCCAGCAGCGCCCTCCCGGGGGGAACGGGGGAGCTGTTTTTT. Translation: CASSALPGGTGELFF.

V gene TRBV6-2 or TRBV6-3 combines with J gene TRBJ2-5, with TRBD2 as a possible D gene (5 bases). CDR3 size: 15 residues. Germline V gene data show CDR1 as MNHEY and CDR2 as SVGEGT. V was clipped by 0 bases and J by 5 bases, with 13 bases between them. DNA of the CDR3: TGTGCCAGCAGTTACTCGGGTGGCCCGGGGGAGACCCAGTACTTC. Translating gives CASSYSGGPGETQYF.

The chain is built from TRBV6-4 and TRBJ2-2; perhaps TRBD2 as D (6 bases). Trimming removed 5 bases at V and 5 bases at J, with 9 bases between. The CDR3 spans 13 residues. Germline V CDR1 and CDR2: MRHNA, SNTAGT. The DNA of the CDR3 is TGTGCCAGCAGTTTGAGCGGGACCGGGGAGCTGTTTTTT. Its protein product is CASSLSGTGELFF.

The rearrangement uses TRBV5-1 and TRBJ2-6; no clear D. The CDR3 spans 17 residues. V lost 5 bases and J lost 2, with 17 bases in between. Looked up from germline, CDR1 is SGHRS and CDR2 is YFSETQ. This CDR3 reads CASRQGSLGPGANVLTF. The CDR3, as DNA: TGCGCCAGCAGACAAGGGTCTCTGGGCCCTGGGGCCAACGTCCTGACTTTC.